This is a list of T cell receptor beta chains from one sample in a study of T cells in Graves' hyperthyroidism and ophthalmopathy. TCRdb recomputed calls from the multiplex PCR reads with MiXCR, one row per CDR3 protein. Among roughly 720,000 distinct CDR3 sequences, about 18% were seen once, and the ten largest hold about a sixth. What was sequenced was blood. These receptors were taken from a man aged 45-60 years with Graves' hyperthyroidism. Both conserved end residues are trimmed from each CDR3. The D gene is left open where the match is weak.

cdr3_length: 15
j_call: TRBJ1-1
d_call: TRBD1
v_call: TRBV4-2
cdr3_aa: ASSKGYRGYQDTEAF

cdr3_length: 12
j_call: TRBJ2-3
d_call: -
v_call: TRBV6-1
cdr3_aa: ASSELGETDTQY

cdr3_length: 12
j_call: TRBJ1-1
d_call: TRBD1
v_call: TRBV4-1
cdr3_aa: ASSQGQGNTEAF

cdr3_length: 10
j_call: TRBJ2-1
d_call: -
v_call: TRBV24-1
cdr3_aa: ATRDYNNEQF

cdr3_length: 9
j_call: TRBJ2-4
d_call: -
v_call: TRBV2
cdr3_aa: ARESGGIQY

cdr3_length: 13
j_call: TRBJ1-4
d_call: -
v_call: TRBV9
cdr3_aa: ASSVTGATNEKLF

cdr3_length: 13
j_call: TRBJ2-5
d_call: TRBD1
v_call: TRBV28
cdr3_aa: ASRLDRAVWETQY

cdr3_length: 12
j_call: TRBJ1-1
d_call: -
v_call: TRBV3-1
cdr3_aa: ASSQRGSQGEAF

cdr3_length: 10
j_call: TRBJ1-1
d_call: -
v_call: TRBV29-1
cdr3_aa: SVADGNTEAF

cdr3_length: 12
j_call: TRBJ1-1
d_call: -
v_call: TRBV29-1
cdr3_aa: SVEGGSTNTEAF

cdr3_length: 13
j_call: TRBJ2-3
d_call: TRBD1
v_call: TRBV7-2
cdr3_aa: ASSLRDSAADTQY